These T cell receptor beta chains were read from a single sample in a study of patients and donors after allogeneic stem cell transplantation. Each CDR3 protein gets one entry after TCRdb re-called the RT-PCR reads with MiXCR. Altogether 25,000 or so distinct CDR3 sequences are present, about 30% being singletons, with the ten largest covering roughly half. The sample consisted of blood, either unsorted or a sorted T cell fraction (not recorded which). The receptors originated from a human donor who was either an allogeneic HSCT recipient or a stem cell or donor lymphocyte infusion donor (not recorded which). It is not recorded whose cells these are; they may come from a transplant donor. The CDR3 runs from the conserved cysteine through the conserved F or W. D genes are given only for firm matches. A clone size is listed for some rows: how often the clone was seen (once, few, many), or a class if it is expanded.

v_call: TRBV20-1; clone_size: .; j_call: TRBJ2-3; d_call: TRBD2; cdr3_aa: CSARDPPSGGYFDTQYF; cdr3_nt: TGCAGTGCTAGAGATCCCCCTAGCGGGGGGTACTTTGATACGCAGTATTTT
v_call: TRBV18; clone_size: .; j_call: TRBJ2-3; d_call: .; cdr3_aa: CASSPRSASSTDTQYF; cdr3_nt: TGTGCCAGCTCACCAAGGTCAGCCTCTAGCACAGATACGCAGTATTTT
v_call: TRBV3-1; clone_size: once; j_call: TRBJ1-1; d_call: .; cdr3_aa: CASSLGPLRLGTEAFF; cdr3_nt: TGTGCCAGCAGCCTTGGACCCCTCCGTCTGGGCACTGAAGCTTTCTTT
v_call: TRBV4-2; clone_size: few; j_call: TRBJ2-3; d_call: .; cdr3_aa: CASSQVSASTDTQYF; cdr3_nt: TGTGCCAGCAGCCAAGTGTCTGCATCCACAGATACGCAGTATTTT
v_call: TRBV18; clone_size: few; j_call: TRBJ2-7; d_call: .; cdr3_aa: CASSPQGIYEQYF; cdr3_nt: TGTGCCAGCTCGCCTCAGGGAATCTACGAGCAGTACTTC
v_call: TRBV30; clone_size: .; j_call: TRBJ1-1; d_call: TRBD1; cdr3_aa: CAWSKGQGWNTEAFF; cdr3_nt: TGTGCCTGGAGTAAAGGACAGGGATGGAACACTGAAGCTTTCTTT
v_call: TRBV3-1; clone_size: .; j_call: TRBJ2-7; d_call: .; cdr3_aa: CASSQVYEQYF; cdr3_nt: TGTGCCAGCAGCCAAGTCTACGAGCAGTACTTC
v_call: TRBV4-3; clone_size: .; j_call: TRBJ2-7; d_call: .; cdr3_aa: CASSPNSGLAFYEQYF; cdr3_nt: TGCGCCAGCAGCCCCAACTCTGGGCTAGCATTCTACGAGCAGTACTTC
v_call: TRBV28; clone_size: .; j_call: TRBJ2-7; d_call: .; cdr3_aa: CASSNTPTAAYEQYF; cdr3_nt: TGTGCCAGCAGCAATACCCCGACAGCGGCCTACGAGCAGTACTTC
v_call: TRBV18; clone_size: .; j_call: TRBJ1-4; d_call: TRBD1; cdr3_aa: CASSPPTGHSEKLFF; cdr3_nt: TGTGCCAGCTCACCCCCGACAGGGCATAGTGAAAAACTGTTTTTT
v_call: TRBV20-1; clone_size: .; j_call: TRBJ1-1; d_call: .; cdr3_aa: CSASLGRPNTEAFF; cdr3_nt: TGCAGTGCTAGTCTGGGCAGACCGAACACTGAAGCTTTCTTT
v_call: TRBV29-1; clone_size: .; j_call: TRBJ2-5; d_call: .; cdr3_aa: CSVALLLQETQYF; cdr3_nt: TGCAGCGTTGCGCTACTTCTTCAAGAGACCCAGTACTTC
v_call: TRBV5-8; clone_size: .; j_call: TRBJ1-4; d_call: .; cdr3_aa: CASSTRQGSEKLFF; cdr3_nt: TGTGCCAGCAGTACCAGGCAGGGGAGTGAAAAACTGTTTTTT
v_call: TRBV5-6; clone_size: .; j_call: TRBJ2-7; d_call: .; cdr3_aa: CASSLGRAYEQYF; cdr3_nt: TGTGCCAGCAGCTTGGGACGGGCCTACGAGCAGTACTTC
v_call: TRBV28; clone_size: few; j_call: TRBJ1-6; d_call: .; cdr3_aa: CASSLYLGNSPLHF; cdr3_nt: TGTGCCAGCAGTTTATACCTGGGGAATTCACCCCTCCACTTT
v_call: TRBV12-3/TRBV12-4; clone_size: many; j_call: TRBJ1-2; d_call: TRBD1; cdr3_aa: CASRDRSNYGYTF; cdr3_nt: TGTGCCAGCCGGGACAGATCTAACTATGGCTACACCTTC
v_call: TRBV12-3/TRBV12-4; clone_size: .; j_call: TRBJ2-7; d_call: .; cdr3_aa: CASSSATFFRDGVSYEQYF; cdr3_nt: TGTGCCAGCAGTAGCGCGACCTTTTTCCGGGACGGGGTCTCCTACGAGCAGTACTTC
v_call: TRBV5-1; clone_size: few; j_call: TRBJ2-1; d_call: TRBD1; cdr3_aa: CASSLGTGGYNEQFF; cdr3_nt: TGCGCCAGCAGCTTAGGGACAGGGGGCTACAATGAGCAGTTCTTC
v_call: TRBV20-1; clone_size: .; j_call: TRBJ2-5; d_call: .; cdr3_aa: CSARDAGRETQYF; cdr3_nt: TGCAGTGCTAGAGATGCGGGGAGGGAGACCCAGTACTTC
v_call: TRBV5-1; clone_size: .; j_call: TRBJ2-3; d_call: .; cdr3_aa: CASSTVSTDTQYF; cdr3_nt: TGCGCCAGCAGTACGGTTAGCACAGATACGCAGTATTTT
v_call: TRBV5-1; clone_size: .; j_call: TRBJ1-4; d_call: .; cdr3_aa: CASSNKRGGANEKLFF; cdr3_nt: TGCGCCAGCAGCAATAAACGTGGCGGGGCTAATGAAAAACTGTTTTTT
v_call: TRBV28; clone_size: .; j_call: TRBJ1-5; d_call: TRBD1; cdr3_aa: CASSSLQGEEQPQHF; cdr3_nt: TGTGCCAGCAGTAGCTTACAGGGGGAGGAACAGCCCCAGCATTTT